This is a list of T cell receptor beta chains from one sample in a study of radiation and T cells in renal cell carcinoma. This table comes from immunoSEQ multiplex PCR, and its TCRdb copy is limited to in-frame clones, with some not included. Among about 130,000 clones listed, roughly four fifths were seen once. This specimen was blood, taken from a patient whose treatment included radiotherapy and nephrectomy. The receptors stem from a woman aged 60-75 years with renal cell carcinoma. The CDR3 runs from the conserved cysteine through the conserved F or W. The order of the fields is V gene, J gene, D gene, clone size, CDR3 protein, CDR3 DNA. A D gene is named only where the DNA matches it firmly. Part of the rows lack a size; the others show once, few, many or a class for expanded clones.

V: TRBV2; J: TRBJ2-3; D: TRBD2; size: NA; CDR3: CASSGGLAISTDTQYF; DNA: TGTGCCAGCAGCGGGGGACTAGCAATTAGTACAGATACGCAGTATTTT
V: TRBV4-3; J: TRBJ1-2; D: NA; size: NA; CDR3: CASSQDWGDLLGYTF; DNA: TGCGCCAGCAGCCAAGACTGGGGCGACCTCTTGGGCTACACCTTC
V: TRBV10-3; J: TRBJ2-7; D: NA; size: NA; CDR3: CAISDRTVSYEQYF; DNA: TGTGCCATCAGTGACCGGACCGTGTCCTACGAGCAGTACTTC
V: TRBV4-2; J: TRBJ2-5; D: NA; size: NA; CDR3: CASSQDQETQYF; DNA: TGTGCCAGCAGCCAAGATCAGGAGACCCAGTACTTC
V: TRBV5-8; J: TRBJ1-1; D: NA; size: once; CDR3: CASSLGVEGAFF; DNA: TGTGCCAGCAGCCTGGGGGTTGAGGGAGCTTTCTTT
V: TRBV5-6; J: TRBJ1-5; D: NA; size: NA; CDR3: CASSVARQRDQPQHF; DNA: TGTGCCAGCAGCGTAGCGCGGCAGAGAGATCAGCCCCAGCATTTT
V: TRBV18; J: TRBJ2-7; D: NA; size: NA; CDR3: CASQGDQGRYEQYF; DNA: TGTGCCAGCCAAGGGGACCAGGGTCGCTACGAGCAGTACTTC
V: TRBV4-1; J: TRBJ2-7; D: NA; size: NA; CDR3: CASSPGDEQYF; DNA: TGCGCCAGCAGCCCGGGGGACGAGCAGTACTTC
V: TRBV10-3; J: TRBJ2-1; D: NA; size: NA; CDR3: CASRLGPYNEQFF; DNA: TGTGCCAGCAGACTGGGGCCGTACAATGAGCAGTTCTTC
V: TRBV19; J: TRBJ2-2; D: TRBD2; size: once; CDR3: CASTGRRGVNTGELFF; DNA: TGTGCCAGTACGGGAAGGCGGGGGGTGAACACCGGGGAGCTGTTTTTT
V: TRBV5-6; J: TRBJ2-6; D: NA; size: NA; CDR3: CASSPTLWGSGANVLTF; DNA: TGTGCCAGCAGCCCCACACTGTGGGGCTCTGGGGCCAACGTCCTGACTTTC
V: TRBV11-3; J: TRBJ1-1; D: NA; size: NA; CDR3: CASSLGEREAFF; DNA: TGTGCCAGCAGCTTAGGAGAACGTGAAGCTTTCTTT
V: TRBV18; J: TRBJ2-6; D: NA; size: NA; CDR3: CASSPSGANVLTF; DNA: TGTGCCAGCTCCCCTTCTGGGGCCAACGTCCTGACTTTC
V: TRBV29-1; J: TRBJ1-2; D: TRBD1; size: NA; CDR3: CSVERGLRGYTF; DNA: TGCAGCGTTGAAAGGGGGCTGAGAGGCTACACCTTC
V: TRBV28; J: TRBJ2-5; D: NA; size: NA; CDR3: CASSQGMETQYF; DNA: TGTGCCAGCAGTCAGGGGATGGAGACCCAGTACTTC
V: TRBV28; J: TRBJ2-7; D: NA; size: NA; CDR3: CASSLRHTVHF; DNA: TGTGCCAGCAGTTTACGCCACACCGTGCACTTC
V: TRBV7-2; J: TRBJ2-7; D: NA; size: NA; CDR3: CASSTGMPPYEQYF; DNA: TGTGCCAGCAGCACCGGGATGCCCCCCTACGAGCAGTACTTC
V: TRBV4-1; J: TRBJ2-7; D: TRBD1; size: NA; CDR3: CASSPAVGQPYKQYF; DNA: TGCGCCAGCAGCCCTGCAGTGGGACAGCCTTATAAGCAGTACTTC
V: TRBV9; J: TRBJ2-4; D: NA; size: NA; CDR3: CASSVREGDIQYF; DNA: TGTGCCAGCAGCGTGAGGGAGGGGGACATTCAGTACTTC
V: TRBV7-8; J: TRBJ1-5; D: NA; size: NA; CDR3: CASSLPPAVQPQHF; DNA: TGTGCCAGCAGCTTACCCCCCGCGGTTCAGCCCCAGCATTTT
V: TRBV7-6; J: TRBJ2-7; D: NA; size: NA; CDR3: CASSNRNSYEQYF; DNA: TGTGCCAGCAGCAACCGGAACTCCTACGAGCAGTACTTC
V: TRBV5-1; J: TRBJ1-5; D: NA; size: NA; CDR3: CASSPQGNQPQHF; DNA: TGCGCCAGCAGCCCCCAGGGTAATCAGCCCCAGCATTTT
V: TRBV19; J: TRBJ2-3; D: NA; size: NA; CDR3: CASRNLQGSDTQYF; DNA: TGTGCCAGTAGGAACCTCCAGGGGTCTGATACGCAGTATTTT
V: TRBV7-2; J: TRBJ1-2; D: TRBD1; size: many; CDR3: CASSYGGLRDRGTRYTF; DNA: TGTGCCAGCAGCTACGGTGGACTCCGGGACAGGGGTACTCGCTACACCTTC
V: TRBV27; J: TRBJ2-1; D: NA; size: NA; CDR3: CASSLSPTNEQFF; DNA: TGTGCCAGCAGTTTATCCCCCACCAATGAGCAGTTCTTC
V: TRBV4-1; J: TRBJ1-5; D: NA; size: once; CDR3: CASSQGSFEDNQPQHF; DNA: TGCGCCAGCAGCCAGGGGTCCTTCGAGGACAATCAGCCCCAGCATTTT
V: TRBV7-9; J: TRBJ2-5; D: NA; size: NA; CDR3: CASSLAVGRNQETQYF; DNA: TGTGCCAGCAGCTTAGCGGTGGGGCGAAACCAAGAGACCCAGTACTTC
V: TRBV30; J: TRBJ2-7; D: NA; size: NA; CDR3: CAWSVPGAIEQYF; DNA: TGTGCCTGGAGTGTACCAGGGGCGATCGAGCAGTACTTC
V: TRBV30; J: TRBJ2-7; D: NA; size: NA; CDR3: CAWGVSYEQYF; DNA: TGTGCCTGGGGGGTCTCCTACGAGCAGTACTTC
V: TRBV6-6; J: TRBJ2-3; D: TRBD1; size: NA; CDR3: CASSYRTGGTDTQYF; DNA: TGTGCCAGCAGTTACAGGACAGGGGGCACAGATACGCAGTATTTT
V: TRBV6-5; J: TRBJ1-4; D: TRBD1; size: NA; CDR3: CASSSPGQGNEKLFF; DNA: TGTGCCAGCAGTTCCCCGGGACAGGGTAATGAAAAACTGTTTTTT
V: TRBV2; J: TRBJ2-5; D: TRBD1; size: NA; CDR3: CASKGQGPQYF; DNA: TGTGCCAGCAAGGGACAGGGTCCCCAGTACTTC
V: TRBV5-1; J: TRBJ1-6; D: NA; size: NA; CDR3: CASSLDWYNSPLHF; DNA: TGCGCCAGCAGCTTGGATTGGTATAATTCACCCCTCCACTTT
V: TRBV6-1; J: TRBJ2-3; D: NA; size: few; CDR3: CATGTPISTDTQYF; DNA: TGTGCCACCGGGACTCCGATTAGCACAGATACGCAGTATTTT
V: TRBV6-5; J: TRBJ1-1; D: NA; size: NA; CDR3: CASSPAGIRNTEAFF; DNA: TGTGCCAGCAGTCCTGCAGGGATTCGGAACACTGAAGCTTTCTTT
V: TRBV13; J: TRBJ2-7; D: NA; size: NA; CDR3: CASSLGNYEQYF; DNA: TGTGCCAGCAGCTTAGGGAACTACGAGCAGTACTTC
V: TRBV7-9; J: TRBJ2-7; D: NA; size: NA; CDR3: CASSLYRAEEQYF; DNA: TGTGCCAGCAGCTTATACAGGGCTGAAGAGCAGTACTTC
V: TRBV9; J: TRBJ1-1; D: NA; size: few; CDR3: CASSDRANTEAFF; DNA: TGTGCCAGCAGCGACAGGGCGAACACTGAAGCTTTCTTT
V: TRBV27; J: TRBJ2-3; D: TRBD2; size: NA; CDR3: CASSPGRGILDTQYF; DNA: TGTGCCAGCAGCCCCGGGAGGGGGATTCTCGATACGCAGTATTTT
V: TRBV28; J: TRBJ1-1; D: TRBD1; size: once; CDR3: CASSFSDRPGTEAFF; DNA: TGTGCCAGCAGTTTTTCGGACAGGCCTGGGACTGAAGCTTTCTTT
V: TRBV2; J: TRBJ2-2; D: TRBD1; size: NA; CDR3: CASRGPGQGLSGELFF; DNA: TGTGCCAGCAGGGGACCGGGACAGGGACTTTCCGGGGAGCTGTTTTTT
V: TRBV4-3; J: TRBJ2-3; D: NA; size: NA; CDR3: CASSQGVTDTQYF; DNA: TGCGCCAGCAGCCAGGGGGTTACAGATACGCAGTATTTT
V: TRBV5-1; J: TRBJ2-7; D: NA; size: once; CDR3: CASSRGSTYEQYF; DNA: TGCGCCAGCAGCCGCGGGTCGACCTACGAGCAGTACTTC
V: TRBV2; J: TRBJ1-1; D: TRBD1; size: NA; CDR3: CASSDTRQGETMNTEAFF; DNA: TGTGCCAGCAGTGATACGAGACAGGGGGAGACCATGAACACTGAAGCTTTCTTT
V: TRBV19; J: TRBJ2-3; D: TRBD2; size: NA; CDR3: CASSLPGRADTQYF; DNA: TGTGCCAGTAGTCTCCCCGGGAGGGCAGATACGCAGTATTTT